This T cell receptor beta chain was sequenced during a study of CD8 T cells in ankylosing spondylitis. General study results and limits: A TCR beta motif of several highly homologous variants appeared characteristic of ankylosing spondylitis blood. Relatively scarce in peripheral blood, disease-linked clones were CD8+. Enrichment of disease-linked clones was reportedly significant in matched ankylosing spondylitis synovial fluid.

TCRdb passed the 5' RACE reads through MiXCR, listing each CDR3 protein once. The sample carries approximately 440,000 distinct CDR3 sequences, over 15% recorded once. This clonotype was found many times. Its antigen remains unknown. This CDR3 has 13 residues. Trimming shortened V by 2 bases and J by 5 bases, and 7 bases separated the two germline ends. Germline V gene data show CDR1 as SGHRS and CDR2 as YFSETQ. The rearrangement joins TRBV5-1 to TRBJ2-2, with D possibly being TRBD2 (6 bases). The sequence came from a male donor with ankylosing spondylitis. The sequenced sample consisted of blood, either unsorted or a sorted T cell fraction (not recorded which). The DNA for the CDR3 is TGCGCCAGCAGCTTCGGGGGTACCGGGGAGCTGTTTTTT. Translated: CASSFGGTGELFF. The full variable domain, its missing parts supplied by reference TRBV5-1 and TRBJ2-2, is KAGVTQTPRYLIKTRGQQVTLSCSPISGHRSVSWYQQTPGQGLQFLFEYFSETQRNKGNFPGRFSGRQFSNSRSEMNVSTLELGDSALYLCASSFGGTGELFFGEGSRLTVL.